The 2 T cell receptor beta chains in this list originate from one sample, sequenced in a study of blood T cells in healthy people across ages. Sample-barcoded 5' priming and a J-beta primer mix drove a second PCR of roughly 7 to 11 cycles. TCRdb re-called the 5' RACE reads with MiXCR, one entry per CDR3 protein. The sample includes about 830,000 distinct CDR3 sequences, 55% to 65% seen only once; the top ten take 25% to 30%. Sequenced: blood. The receptor source for this set is a man under 40 in good health.

This clonotype was detected only once. V and J are TRBV20-1 and TRBJ2-7; D perhaps matches TRBD2 (6 bases). V lost 6 bases to trimming and J lost 2 bases, with 26 bases between them. The CDR3 totals 17 residues. The germline gives CDR1 DFQATT, CDR2 SNEGSKA (reference sequence). The CDR3 DNA reads as TGCAGTGCCCCAGGCACTCCGGGGGAGAGTGCCCCCTACGAGCAGTACTTC. It codes for CSAPGTPGESAPYEQYF.

The sample holds a few counts of this clonotype. The chain recombines TRBV7-2 with TRBJ1-6; no clear D. Trimming shortened V by 4 bases and J by 0 bases, and 7 bases separated the two germline ends. This CDR3 has 15 amino acids. CDR1 is SGHTA and CDR2 is FQGNSA in the germline V gene. CDR3 nucleotides: TGTGCCAGCAGCTCCGGGAGCTCCTATAATTCACCCCTCCACTTT. Translating gives CASSSGSSYNSPLHF.